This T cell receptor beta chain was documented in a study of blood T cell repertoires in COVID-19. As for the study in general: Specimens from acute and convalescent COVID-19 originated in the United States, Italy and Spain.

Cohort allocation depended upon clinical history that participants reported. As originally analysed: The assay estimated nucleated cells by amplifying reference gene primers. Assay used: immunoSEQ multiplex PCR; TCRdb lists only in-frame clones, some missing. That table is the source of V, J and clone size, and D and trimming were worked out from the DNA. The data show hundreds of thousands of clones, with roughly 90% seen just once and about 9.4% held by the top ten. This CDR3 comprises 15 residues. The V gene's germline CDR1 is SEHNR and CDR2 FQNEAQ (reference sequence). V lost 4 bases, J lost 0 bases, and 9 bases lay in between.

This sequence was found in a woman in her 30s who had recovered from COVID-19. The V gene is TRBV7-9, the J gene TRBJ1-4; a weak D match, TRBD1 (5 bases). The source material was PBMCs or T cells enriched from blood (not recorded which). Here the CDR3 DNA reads TGTGCCAGCAGCTCTGGACAAGCAACTAATGAAAAACTGTTTTTT. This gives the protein CASSSGQATNEKLFF.